Below, 29 T cell receptor beta chains from the same sample are listed, as sequenced in a study of CD8 T cells in ankylosing spondylitis. Whole-study findings and limits: Characteristic, it appeared, of ankylosing spondylitis blood was a TCR beta motif of roughly 8 highly homologous variants.

The antigens for these receptors are not known. TCRdb itself ran the 5' RACE reads through MiXCR, one entry per CDR3 protein. The table records roughly 700,000 distinct CDR3 sequences, around 20% of them present only once. Material for sequencing was blood, either unsorted or a sorted T cell fraction (not recorded which). These receptors were collected from a male donor with ankylosing spondylitis.

This clonotype occurred once. The rearrangement joins TRBV3-1 to TRBJ2-5; tentatively, D is TRBD2 (5 bases). The length of the CDR3 is 16 residues. Germline loops: CDR1 LGHDT, CDR2 YNNKEL (reference sequence). V was shortened by 0 bases and J by 4 bases, with 15 bases between the two germline ends. The CDR3 region is CASSQDSAWERETQYF. The CDR3 coding sequence is TGTGCCAGCAGCCAAGATTCGGCCTGGGAGAGAGAGACCCAGTACTTC.

V gene TRBV4-1 combines with J gene TRBJ1-3; D gene uncertain. The CDR3 runs 19 residues. From germline, CDR1 is MGHRA and CDR2 YSYEKL. Trimming stripped 4 bases from V and 1 base from J, with 23 bases between. The DNA for the CDR3 is TGCGCCAGCAGCCTCAGGCAGGCAGATATCCAATTATCTGGAAACACCATATATTTT. This sequence encodes CASSLRQADIQLSGNTIYF.

This clonotype was seen a handful of times. V usage is TRBV7-9 and J usage is TRBJ2-5, with 10 bases fitting TRBD2. There are 17 residues in the CDR3. Trimming removed 6 bases from V and 0 bases from J; junction bases left unmatched: 10. From germline, CDR1 is SEHNR and CDR2 FQNEAQ (reference sequence). CDR3 in DNA: TGTGCCAGCAGGGCATTACTAGCGGGGATTCACCAAGAGACCCAGTACTTC. Protein sequence: CASRALLAGIHQETQYF.

This clonotype was detected a few times. The V and J genes are TRBV27 and TRBJ1-2; D may be TRBD1 (6 bases). CDR1 and CDR2 (germline): MNHEY, SMNVEV (reference sequence). This CDR3 has 16 amino acids. The V and J ends lost 4 bases and 2 bases respectively, with 17 bases between them. CDR3 sequence (DNA): TGTGCCAGCAGTTACCACCCGGGACACCTAAACTATGGCTACACCTTC. Translated, it gives CASSYHPGHLNYGYTF.

The CDR3 bases are TGTGCCAGCAGCTTGGGGGACCGTGAGCAGCCCCAGCATTTT. It is translated as CASSLGDREQPQHF. The chain recombines TRBV5-5 with TRBJ1-5; tentative D call: TRBD1 (5 bases). CDR3 size: 14 residues. CDR1 SGHKS and CDR2 YYEKEE come from the germline V gene (reference sequence). Trimming took off 0 bases at V and 7 bases at J, with 11 bases between the two ends.

The table lists this clonotype with a few counts. This sequence joins TRBV4-1 and TRBJ2-7; no clear D. In germline, CDR1 is MGHRA, CDR2 YSYEKL. V lost 1 base, J lost 2 bases, and 12 bases lay in between. CDR3 length equals 15 residues. In nucleotides, the CDR3 is TGCGCCAGCAGCCAAGGGCCGAGCGATACCTACGAGCAGTACTTC. Residues: CASSQGPSDTYEQYF.

The chain recombines TRBV28 with TRBJ2-1; D uncertain. Germline CDR1 is MDHEN and CDR2 is SYDVKM. V lost 7 bases to trimming and J lost 5 bases, with 18 bases between them. CDR3 length: 15 amino acids. CDR3 loop: CASINPGRGHNEQFF. Here the CDR3 DNA reads TGTGCCAGCATTAACCCGGGCCGAGGCCACAATGAGCAGTTCTTC.

This clonotype was found a few times. The V call is TRBV2, the J call TRBJ2-1; 9 positions match TRBD1. This CDR3 is built from 17 residues. Germline CDR1 is SNHLY and CDR2 is FYNNEI. V shed 3 bases and J 2 bases; nucleotides not matched to a gene: 8. CDR3: CASSDEPGQGTYNEQFF. CDR3 DNA: TGTGCCAGCAGTGATGAGCCGGGACAGGGAACCTACAATGAGCAGTTCTTC.

This clonotype appeared a few times. The chain combines TRBV29-1 with TRBJ2-1, with 8 bases that match TRBD2. The CDR3 loop spans 13 amino acids. Losses at the gene ends were 7 bases for V and 7 bases for J; bases not matched to a gene: 9. Looked up from germline, CDR1 is SQVTM and CDR2 is ANQGSEA. The CDR3: CSAPDQRGNEQFF. The DNA for the CDR3 is TGCAGCGCCCCGGATCAGCGGGGGAATGAGCAGTTCTTC.

This sequence joins TRBV20-1 and TRBJ2-3, with D possibly being TRBD2 (5 bases). CDR1 and CDR2 (germline): DFQATT, SNEGSKA (reference sequence). The CDR3 has 15 residues. The ends were cut back, 5 bases at V and 4 bases at J, with 19 bases in the middle. The CDR3 sequence is CSASDAAEVPDTQYF. The CDR3 DNA sequence: TGCAGTGCTTCGGACGCGGCGGAGGTTCCAGATACGCAGTATTTT.

This clonotype was seen more than once but under ten times. CDR3 sequence (DNA): TGTGCCAGCAGATCGATAGTCTCCTACGAGCAGTACTTC. It is translated as CASRSIVSYEQYF. J is TRBJ2-7 and V is TRBV12-3 or TRBV12-4; D not resolved. Between the trimmed V and J ends, which lost 6 bases and 0 bases, there was a span of 9 bases. The CDR3 is made up of 13 amino acids.

J is TRBJ2-7 and V is TRBV10-3; weak D call: TRBD2 (7 bases). Per germline, CDR1 ENHRY and CDR2 SYGVKD. Trimming shortened V by 5 bases and J by 0 bases, and 14 bases separated the two germline ends. This CDR3 has 15 residues. The CDR3 loop is CAISLLRGGSYEQYF. Written as DNA, the CDR3 is TGTGCCATCAGTCTCCTTAGGGGGGGCTCCTACGAGCAGTACTTC.

The table lists this clonotype with a few counts. The J gene is TRBJ2-7, the V gene TRBV11-2; 9 bases align to TRBD2. The CDR3 covers 17 residues. Germline V gene data show CDR1 as SGHAT and CDR2 as FQNNGV. V trimming: 3 bases; J trimming: 0 bases; junction bases outside the gene matches: 9. CDR3 residues: CASSFRTQRGASYEQYF. The CDR3 coding sequence is TGTGCCAGCAGCTTTAGGACACAGCGGGGGGCCTCCTACGAGCAGTACTTC.

This clonotype was seen a few times. The chain links TRBV7-9 to TRBJ2-1; 10 bases align to TRBD2. The CDR3 sequence is 13 residues long. Germline CDR1 and CDR2: SEHNR and FQNEAQ (reference sequence). V lost 6 bases to trimming and J lost 9 bases; unmatched junction nucleotides: 5. CDR3 protein: CASRVAGGFEQFF. The CDR3 DNA reads TGTGCCAGCAGGGTAGCGGGAGGATTTGAGCAGTTCTTC. The variable domain in full, with the rest retrieved from reference TRBV7-9 and TRBJ2-1, is DTGVSQNPRHKITKRGQNVTFRCDPISEHNRLYWYRQTLGQGPEFLTYFQNEAQLEKSRLLSDRFSAERPKGSFSTLEIQRTEQGDSAMYLCASRVAGGFEQFFGPGTRLTVL.

V gene TRBV2 combines with J gene TRBJ1-1; D unresolved. CDR1 and CDR2 from the germline V gene are SNHLY and FYNNEI. CDR3 length: 15 residues. V lost 4 bases and J 1 base, leaving 13 bases between the germline ends. CDR3: CASSVTSRQNTEAFF. The CDR3 DNA follows: TGTGCCAGCAGTGTTACTTCCCGGCAGAACACTGAAGCTTTCTTT.

The count of this clonotype is one. This chain joins TRBV18 and TRBJ2-3; D unclear. The CDR3 totals 14 residues. Trimming pared 2 bases from V and 0 bases from J, leaving 6 bases between. Germline loops: CDR1 KGHSH, CDR2 LQKENI. CDR3 bases: TGTGCCAGCTCACCATCCCGAAGCACAGATACGCAGTATTTT. Its protein product is CASSPSRSTDTQYF.

The CDR3 DNA reads as TGCAGTGCTAGAACGCCCGAGGCTGAAGCTTTCTTT. The encoded protein is CSARTPEAEAFF. The chain carries TRBV20-1 and TRBJ1-1; D remains unclear. The CDR3 is 12 residues long. Germline assignment: CDR1 DFQATT and CDR2 SNEGSKA (reference sequence). Trimming removed 2 bases at V and 6 bases at J, with 10 bases between.

The chain joins TRBV5-1 to TRBJ2-7; no clear D. Germline loops: CDR1 SGHRS, CDR2 YFSETQ. This CDR3 is built from 14 residues. V dropped 2 bases and J dropped 6 bases, with 15 bases sitting between them. The CDR3: CASSLAELGIEQYF. DNA for the CDR3: TGCGCCAGCAGCTTAGCCGAGCTAGGGATCGAGCAGTACTTC.

The V and J genes are TRBV12-3 or TRBV12-4 and TRBJ1-5; no clear D. CDR3 length: 14 amino acids. Trimming left V 6 bases short and J 0 bases short, with 9 bases between. The CDR3 DNA is TGTGCCAGCAGACGCAGAGATAGCAATCAGCCCCAGCATTTT. As protein: CASRRRDSNQPQHF.

This clonotype came up a few times. This chain joins TRBV20-1 and TRBJ2-2; 9 nucleotides agree with TRBD1. Per the germline V gene, CDR1 is DFQATT and CDR2 is SNEGSKA (reference sequence). With V trimmed by 4 bases and J by 1 base, 4 bases remained unmatched. The CDR3 spans 15 residues. The CDR3 region has the DNA TGCAGTGCTAAGTCGGACAGGGGGAACACCGGGGAGCTGTTTTTT. This sequence encodes CSAKSDRGNTGELFF.

The chain employs TRBV6-5 and TRBJ1-3; D call uncertain. The CDR3 has 13 residues. The germline V gene has CDR1 MNHEY and CDR2 SVGAGI. V gave up 0 bases and J gave up 4 bases, with 4 bases separating them. The CDR3 loop is CASSYSTGNTIYF. CDR3 in DNA: TGTGCCAGCAGTTACTCGACCGGAAACACCATATATTTT.

This chain joins TRBV5-1 and TRBJ2-7, with 8 bases lining up with TRBD2. The CDR3 covers 14 residues. Unmatched junction bases numbered 7, after V lost 5 bases and J lost 3 bases. Germline assignment: CDR1 SGHRS and CDR2 YFSETQ. CDR3 region: CASSTLGLVYEQYF. The CDR3 bases are TGCGCCAGCAGTACCTTGGGACTAGTCTACGAGCAGTACTTC. Full variable domain (missing parts from reference TRBV5-1 and TRBJ2-7): KAGVTQTPRYLIKTRGQQVTLSCSPISGHRSVSWYQQTPGQGLQFLFEYFSETQRNKGNFPGRFSGRQFSNSRSEMNVSTLELGDSALYLCASSTLGLVYEQYFGPGTRLTVT.

A few counts support this clonotype. The rearrangement links TRBV10-2 to TRBJ2-3; a weak D match, TRBD2 (5 bases). Germline CDR1 WSHSY, CDR2 SAAADI. The CDR3 is 14 residues long. Trimming cost V 6 bases and J 2 bases, with 12 bases left between them. Written as DNA, the CDR3 is TGCGCCAGCAGACTAGATCTAGTCACAGATACGCAGTATTTT. It is translated as CASRLDLVTDTQYF.

The chain is built from TRBV20-1 and TRBJ2-1; the D is unclear. V lost 3 bases, J lost 5 bases, and 20 bases lay in between. The CDR3 is 16 amino acids. Germline loops: CDR1 DFQATT, CDR2 SNEGSKA (reference sequence). The CDR3 region is CSASPQRLSLNNEQFF. The CDR3 nucleotides read TGCAGTGCTAGTCCCCAAAGACTGTCGCTGAACAATGAGCAGTTCTTC.

The chain joins TRBV12-3 or TRBV12-4 to TRBJ2-7; 7 nucleotides agree with TRBD2. Trimming took 3 bases from V and 4 from J; bases not matched to a gene: 6. The CDR3 has 14 amino acids. The CDR3 nucleotides read TGTGCCAGCAGTTTGGATGGGAGGGTATACGAGCAGTACTTC. Translated: CASSLDGRVYEQYF.

The CDR3 nucleotides read TGTGCCAGCAGCTTAGAAATGAAAGGGGACAGGGTGACCTACGAGCAGTACTTC. This codes for CASSLEMKGDRVTYEQYF. V and J are TRBV11-2 and TRBJ2-7; 9 bases agree with TRBD1. CDR3 length: 18 amino acids. J gave up 2 bases and V 0 bases, and 11 bases lay outside the gene matches. The germline gives CDR1 SGHAT, CDR2 FQNNGV.

The CDR3 sequence is CASSRGLSLDEQYF. The CDR3 nucleotides read TGTGCCAGCAGCAGGGGCCTCAGCCTGGACGAGCAGTACTTC. The gene calls are TRBV7-9 and TRBJ2-7; D is possibly TRBD1 (5 bases). Germline values: CDR1 SEHNR, CDR2 FQNEAQ (reference sequence). The CDR3 has 14 amino acids. V was shortened by 5 bases and J by 5 bases, with 16 bases between the two germline ends.

The V gene is TRBV5-1, the J gene TRBJ2-3, with 12 bases that match TRBD2. Trimming took 4 bases from V and 5 from J; bases not matched to a gene: 8. The germline CDR1 and CDR2 sequences are SGHRS and YFSETQ. This CDR3 is 16 amino acids long. The CDR3 DNA is TGCGCCAGCAGCGTTCTAGCGGGGGGGCAAGGAGATACGCAGTATTTT. The encoded protein is CASSVLAGGQGDTQYF.

This clonotype was counted many times. The chain combines TRBV4-3 with TRBJ1-2; TRBD1 matches 8 bases. Germline-derived CDR1 and CDR2 are LGHNA and YSLEER. Unmatched junction bases numbered 11, after V lost 3 bases and J lost 5 bases. There are 16 residues in the CDR3. The CDR3 spells CASSQAIGQGWYGYTF. For the CDR3, the DNA is TGCGCCAGCAGCCAGGCTATTGGACAGGGTTGGTATGGCTACACCTTC.